Given below is one T cell receptor (beta chain) in context. Germline-derived CDR1 and CDR2 are MNHNY and SVGAGI (reference sequence). This CDR3 has 16 residues. V lost 7 bases and J 6 bases, leaving 19 bases between the germline ends. This specimen belongs to a study of blood T cell repertoires in COVID-19. Original methodology: Using reference gene primer amplification, nucleated cell counts were estimated. Measured with immunoSEQ multiplex PCR; TCRdb has only the in-frame clones, and not every one. That table gives V, J and clone size, and the DNA gave D and trimming. The profile shows about 100,000 clones, over 75% of them singletons.

The rearrangement joins TRBV6-6 to TRBJ1-6; D perhaps matches TRBD1 (6 bases). Sequenced sample: peripheral blood. The clonotype was recovered from a human donor in a cohort sampled during active COVID-19. The CDR3 here is CASIQFIGQTNSPLHF. The CDR3, as DNA: TGTGCCAGCATCCAATTCATAGGACAGACTAATTCACCCCTCCACTTT.